This TCR beta chain was found in a study of T cells after yellow fever vaccination. A universal primer site and UMIs were added as TCR cDNA was made by 5'RACE template switching. From the 5' RACE reads, TCRdb called clonotypes with MiXCR, one entry per CDR3 protein. The sample yields around 250,000 distinct CDR3 sequences, less than 9% seen once. This clonotype was found many times. Its specificity is not known. Notes on the study in general: Once the booster was given, most primary-vaccination clones reappeared, at just over 95% for CD4 and roughly 90% for CD8. Though it reached lower strength, the secondary response hit its peak faster, day 5 versus 15. Among all clonotypes, a small share was observed in both CD4 and CD8 compartments.

CDR1 and CDR2 from the germline V gene are SGHNT and YENEEA. CDR3 length: 15 residues. The trim removed 5 bases at V and 5 bases at J, leaving 4 bases unmatched. The sample in question was CD4+ T cells sorted from PBMCs, obtained 15 days after the yellow fever booster vaccination. This chain connects TRBV11-3 to TRBJ2-1; 12 bases fit TRBD2. The receptor comes from a man younger than 45 who received the YFV17D yellow fever vaccine. CDR3 protein: CASSLGLAGHNEQFF. CDR3 coding DNA: TGTGCCAGCAGCCTGGGACTAGCGGGCCACAATGAGCAGTTCTTC.